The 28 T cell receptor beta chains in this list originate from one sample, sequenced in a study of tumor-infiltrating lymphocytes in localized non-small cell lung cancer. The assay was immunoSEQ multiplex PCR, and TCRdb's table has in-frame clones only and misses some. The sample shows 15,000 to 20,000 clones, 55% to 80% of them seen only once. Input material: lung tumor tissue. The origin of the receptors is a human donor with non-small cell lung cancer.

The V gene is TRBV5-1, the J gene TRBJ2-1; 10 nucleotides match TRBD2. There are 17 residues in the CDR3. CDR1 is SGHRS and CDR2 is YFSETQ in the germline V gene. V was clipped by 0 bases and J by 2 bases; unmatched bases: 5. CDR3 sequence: CASSLVPSGGPYNEQFF. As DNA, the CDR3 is TGCGCCAGCAGCTTGGTGCCTAGCGGGGGCCCCTACAATGAGCAGTTCTTC.

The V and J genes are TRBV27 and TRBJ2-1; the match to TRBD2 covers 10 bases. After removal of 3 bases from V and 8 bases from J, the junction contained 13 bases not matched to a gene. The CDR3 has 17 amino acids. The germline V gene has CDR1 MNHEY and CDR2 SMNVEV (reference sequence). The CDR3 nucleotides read TGTGCCAGCAGTTTCTATAAGGCTAGCGGGAGCTTGGATGAGCAGTTCTTC. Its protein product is CASSFYKASGSLDEQFF.

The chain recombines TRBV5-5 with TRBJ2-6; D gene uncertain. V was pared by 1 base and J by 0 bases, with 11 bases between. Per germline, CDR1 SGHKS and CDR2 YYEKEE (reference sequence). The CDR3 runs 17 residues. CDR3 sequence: CASSLRNEASGANVLTF. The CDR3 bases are TGTGCCAGCAGCTTGAGGAATGAGGCCTCTGGGGCCAACGTCCTGACTTTC.

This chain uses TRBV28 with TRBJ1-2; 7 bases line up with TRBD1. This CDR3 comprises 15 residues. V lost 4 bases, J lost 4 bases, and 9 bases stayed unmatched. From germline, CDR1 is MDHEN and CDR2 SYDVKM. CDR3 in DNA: TGTGCCAGCAGTTCCTCCGGGACAGATTCCTATGGCTACACCTTC. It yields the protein CASSSSGTDSYGYTF.

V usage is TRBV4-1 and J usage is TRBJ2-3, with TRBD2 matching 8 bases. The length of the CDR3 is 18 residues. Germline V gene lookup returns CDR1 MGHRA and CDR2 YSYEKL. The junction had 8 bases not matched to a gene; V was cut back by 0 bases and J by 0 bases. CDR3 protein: CASSQDILAGSSTDTQYF. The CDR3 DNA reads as TGCGCCAGCAGCCAAGATATTCTAGCGGGTTCTAGCACAGATACGCAGTATTTT.

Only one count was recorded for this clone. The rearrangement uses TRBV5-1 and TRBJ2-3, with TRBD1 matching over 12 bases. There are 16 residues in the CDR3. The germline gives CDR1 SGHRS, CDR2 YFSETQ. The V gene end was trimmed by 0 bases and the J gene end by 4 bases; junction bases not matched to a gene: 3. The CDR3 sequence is CASSLAGTGGSDTQYF. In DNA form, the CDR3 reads TGCGCCAGCAGCTTGGCGGGGACAGGGGGCTCAGATACGCAGTATTTT.

CDR3 protein: CASSWTGQWADTQYF. The CDR3 region has the DNA TGCGCCAGCAGCTGGACAGGACAATGGGCAGATACGCAGTATTTT. This chain joins TRBV5-1 and TRBJ2-3; 7 nucleotides align to TRBD1. V lost 3 bases to trimming and J lost 4 bases; unmatched junction nucleotides: 8. Germline CDR1 reads SGHRS; CDR2 reads YFSETQ. CDR3 size: 15 residues.

The CDR3 here is CASSPRDTTYEQYF. The CDR3 DNA follows: TGTGCCAGCAGTCCCCGGGACACAACCTACGAGCAGTACTTC. This sequence joins TRBV6-5 and TRBJ2-7, with D perhaps matching TRBD1 (6 bases). CDR1 MNHEY and CDR2 SVGAGI come from the germline V gene. The length of the CDR3 is 14 residues. V was shortened by 5 bases and J by 2 bases, with 13 bases between the two germline ends.

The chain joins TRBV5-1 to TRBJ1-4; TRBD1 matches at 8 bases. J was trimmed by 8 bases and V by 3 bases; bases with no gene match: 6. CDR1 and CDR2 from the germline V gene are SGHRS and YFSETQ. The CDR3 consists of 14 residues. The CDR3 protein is CASSSTGEREKLFF. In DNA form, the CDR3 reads TGCGCCAGCAGCTCGACAGGGGAAAGGGAAAAACTGTTTTTT.

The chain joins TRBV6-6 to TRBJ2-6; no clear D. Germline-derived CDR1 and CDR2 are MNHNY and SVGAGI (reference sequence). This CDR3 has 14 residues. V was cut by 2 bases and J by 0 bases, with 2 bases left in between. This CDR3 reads CASSYHSGANVLTF. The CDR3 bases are TGTGCCAGCAGTTACCACTCTGGGGCCAACGTCCTGACTTTC.

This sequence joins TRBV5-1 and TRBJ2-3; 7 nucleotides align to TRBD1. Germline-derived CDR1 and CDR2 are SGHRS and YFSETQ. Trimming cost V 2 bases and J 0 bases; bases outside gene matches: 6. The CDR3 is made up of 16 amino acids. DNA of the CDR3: TGCGCCAGCAGCTTAATGGGACAGACAAGCACAGATACGCAGTATTTT. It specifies CASSLMGQTSTDTQYF.

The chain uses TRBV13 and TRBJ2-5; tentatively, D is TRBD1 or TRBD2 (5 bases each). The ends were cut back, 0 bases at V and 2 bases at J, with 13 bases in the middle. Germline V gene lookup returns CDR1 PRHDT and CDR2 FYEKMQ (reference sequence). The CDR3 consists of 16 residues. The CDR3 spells CASSLGEGSTQETQYF. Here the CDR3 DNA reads TGTGCCAGCAGCTTAGGCGAGGGGTCAACACAAGAGACCCAGTACTTC.

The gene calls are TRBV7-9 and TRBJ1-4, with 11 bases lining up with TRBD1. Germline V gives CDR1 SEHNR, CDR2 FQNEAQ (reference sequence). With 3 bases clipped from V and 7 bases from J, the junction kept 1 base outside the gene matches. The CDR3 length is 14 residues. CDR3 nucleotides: TGTGCCAGCAGCTTTGGGACAGGGGGTGAAAAACTGTTTTTT. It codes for CASSFGTGGEKLFF.

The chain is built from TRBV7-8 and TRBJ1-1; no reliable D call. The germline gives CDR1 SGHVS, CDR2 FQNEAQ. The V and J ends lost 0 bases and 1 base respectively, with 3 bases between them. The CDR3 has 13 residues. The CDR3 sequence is CASSLARNTEAFF. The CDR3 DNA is TGTGCCAGCAGCTTAGCCAGGAACACTGAAGCTTTCTTT.

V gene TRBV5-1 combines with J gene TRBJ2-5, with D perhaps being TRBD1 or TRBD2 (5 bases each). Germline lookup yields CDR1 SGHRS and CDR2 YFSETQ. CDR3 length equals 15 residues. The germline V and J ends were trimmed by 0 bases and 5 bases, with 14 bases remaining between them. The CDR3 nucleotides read TGCGCCAGCAGCTTGGCCGGGGAAGGGGTGGAGACCCAGTACTTC. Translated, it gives CASSLAGEGVETQYF.

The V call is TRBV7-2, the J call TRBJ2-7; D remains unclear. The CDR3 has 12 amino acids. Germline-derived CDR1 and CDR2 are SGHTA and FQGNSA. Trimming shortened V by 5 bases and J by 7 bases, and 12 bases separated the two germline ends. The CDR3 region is CASSTQSGEQYF. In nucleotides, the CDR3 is TGTGCCAGCAGCACTCAGAGTGGGGAGCAGTACTTC.

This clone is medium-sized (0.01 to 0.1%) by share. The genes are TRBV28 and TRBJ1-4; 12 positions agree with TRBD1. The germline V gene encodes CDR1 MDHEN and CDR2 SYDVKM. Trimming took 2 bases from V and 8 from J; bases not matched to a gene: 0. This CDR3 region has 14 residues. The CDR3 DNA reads TGTGCCAGCAGTTTAGGGACAGGGGGCGAAAAACTGTTTTTT. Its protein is CASSLGTGGEKLFF.

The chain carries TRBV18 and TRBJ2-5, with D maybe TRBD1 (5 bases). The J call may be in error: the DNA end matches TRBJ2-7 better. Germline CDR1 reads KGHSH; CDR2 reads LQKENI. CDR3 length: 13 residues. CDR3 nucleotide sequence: TGTGCCAGCTCACCCCAGGACAACTACGAGCAGTACTTC. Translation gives CASSPQDNYEQYF.

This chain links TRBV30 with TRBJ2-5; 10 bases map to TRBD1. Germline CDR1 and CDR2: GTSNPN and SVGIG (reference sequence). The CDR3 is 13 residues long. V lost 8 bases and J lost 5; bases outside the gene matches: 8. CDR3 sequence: CASLTGGEETQYF. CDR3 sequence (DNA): TGTGCCAGCTTGACAGGGGGCGAGGAGACCCAGTACTTC.

CDR3 sequence: CASSWLAGVGTDTQYF. CDR3 DNA: TGTGCCAGTAGTTGGTTAGCGGGGGTCGGCACAGATACGCAGTATTTT. The chain recombines TRBV19 with TRBJ2-3, with TRBD2 matching over 9 bases. Germline V gives CDR1 LNHDA, CDR2 SQIVND (reference sequence). Trimming cost V 5 bases and J 1 base; bases outside gene matches: 7. CDR3 length equals 16 residues.

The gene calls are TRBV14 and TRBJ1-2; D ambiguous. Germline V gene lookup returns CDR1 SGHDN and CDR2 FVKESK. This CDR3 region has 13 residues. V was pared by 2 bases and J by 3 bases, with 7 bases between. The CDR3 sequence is CASSQNIHYGYTF. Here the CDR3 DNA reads TGTGCCAGCAGCCAAAACATACACTATGGCTACACCTTC.

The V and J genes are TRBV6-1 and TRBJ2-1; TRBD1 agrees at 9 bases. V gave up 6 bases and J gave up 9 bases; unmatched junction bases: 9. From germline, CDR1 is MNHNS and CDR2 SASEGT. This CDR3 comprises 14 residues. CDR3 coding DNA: TGTGCCAGCAGCCCGGGACAGGGACCGACTGAGCAGTTCTTC. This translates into CASSPGQGPTEQFF.

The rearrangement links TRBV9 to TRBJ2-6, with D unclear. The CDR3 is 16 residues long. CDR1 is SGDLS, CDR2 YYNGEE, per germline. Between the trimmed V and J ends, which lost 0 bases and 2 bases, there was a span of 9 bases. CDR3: CASSVGGIPGANVLTF. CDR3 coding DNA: TGTGCCAGCAGCGTAGGTGGAATCCCTGGGGCCAACGTCCTGACTTTC.

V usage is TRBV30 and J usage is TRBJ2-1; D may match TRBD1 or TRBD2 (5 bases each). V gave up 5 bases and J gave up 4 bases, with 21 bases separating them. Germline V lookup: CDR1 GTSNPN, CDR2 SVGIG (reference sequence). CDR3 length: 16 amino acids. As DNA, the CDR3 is TGTGCCTGGGCCGACGTTATCCGGGGACCATACAATGAGCAGTTCTTC. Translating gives CAWADVIRGPYNEQFF.

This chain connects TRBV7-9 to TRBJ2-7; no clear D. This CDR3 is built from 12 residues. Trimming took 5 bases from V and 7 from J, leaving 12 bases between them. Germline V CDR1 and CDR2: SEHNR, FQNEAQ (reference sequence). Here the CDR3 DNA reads TGTGCCAGCAGCCAAAGTTGGTCAGAGCAGTACTTC. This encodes CASSQSWSEQYF.

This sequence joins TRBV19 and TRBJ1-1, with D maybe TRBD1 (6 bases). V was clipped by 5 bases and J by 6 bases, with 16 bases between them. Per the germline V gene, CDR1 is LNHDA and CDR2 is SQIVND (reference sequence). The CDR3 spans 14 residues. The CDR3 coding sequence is TGTGCCAGTAGTGGGGACATGGGATGGGCTGAAGCTTTCTTT. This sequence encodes CASSGDMGWAEAFF.

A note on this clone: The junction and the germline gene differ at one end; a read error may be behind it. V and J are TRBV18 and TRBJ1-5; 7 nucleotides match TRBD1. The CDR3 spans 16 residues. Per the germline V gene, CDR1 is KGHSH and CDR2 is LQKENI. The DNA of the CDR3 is TGTGCCGGCTCACCCGAACAGGGGATTAGCAATCAGCCCCAGCATTTT. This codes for CAGSPEQGISNQPQHF. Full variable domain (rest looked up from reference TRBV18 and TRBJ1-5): NAGVMQNPRHLVRRRGQEARLRCSPMKGHSHVYWYRQLPEEGLKFMVYLQKENIIDESGMPKERFSAEFPKEGPSILRIQQVVRGDSAAYFCAGSPEQGISNQPQHFGDGTRLSIL.

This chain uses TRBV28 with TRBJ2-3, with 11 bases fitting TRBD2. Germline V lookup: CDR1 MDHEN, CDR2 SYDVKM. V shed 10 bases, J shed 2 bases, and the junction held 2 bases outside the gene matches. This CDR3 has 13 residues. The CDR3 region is CANSGRATDTQYF. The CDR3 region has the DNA TGTGCCAATAGCGGGAGGGCCACAGATACGCAGTATTTT.